The present T cell receptor (beta chain) was sequenced within a study of control samples from healthy donors and cancer patients. Between the trimmed V and J ends, which lost 5 bases and 2 bases, there was a span of 12 bases. Germline V gives CDR1 SGHTA, CDR2 FQGTGA. CDR3 length: 14 residues. The data were produced by immunoSEQ multiplex PCR, yet TCRdb's version contains in-frame clones alone and is incomplete. The sample contains under 20,000 clones, around 84% of which appear only once. The chain combines TRBV7-3 with TRBJ1-1; D might be TRBD1 (5 bases). The sample consisted of PBMCs. The clonotype originates from a woman in her sixties or seventies with colorectal cancer. The CDR3 coding sequence is TGTGCCAGCAGCGCCCGCGGGGACAACACTGAAGCTTTCTTT. Amino acids: CASSARGDNTEAFF.